This T cell receptor (beta chain) came from a study of response to subunit inactivated influenza vaccine. Points from the study as a whole: Few new T cells, the authors suggested, are recruited by each seasonal influenza vaccination.

The V end was cut by 2 bases, the J end by 6 bases, with 14 bases between. From germline, CDR1 is GTSNPN and CDR2 SVGIG (reference sequence). This CDR3 spans 13 amino acids. On this clonotype: The antigen remains undetermined.

TCRdb redid the calling of the RT-PCR reads with MiXCR, one entry per CDR3 protein. In the table there are about 480,000 distinct CDR3 sequences, roughly 13% of which are singletons. Sequencing used PBMCs from blood, obtained roughly 46 days after vaccination. The sequence was collected from a man aged 45 to 65 who received an inactivated influenza vaccine. This rearrangement joins TRBV30 to TRBJ2-7; no definite D call. This CDR3 is CAWSYRVDGEQYF. The CDR3 DNA sequence: TGTGCCTGGAGTTATCGGGTGGATGGCGAGCAGTACTTC.